The 27 T cell receptor beta chains below come from one sample, sequenced in a study of OX40 agonist ivuxolimab in advanced cancers. TCRdb's copy holds only in-frame clones and misses some; the assay was immunoSEQ multiplex PCR. The table has more than 30,000 clones, about 92% seen once. The source material was CD4+ or CD8+ T cells sorted from blood, sampled in a trial of the OX40 agonist ivuxolimab. The receptor source for this set is an adult with an advanced solid tumor such as melanoma, head and neck, liver or kidney cancer.

This sequence joins TRBV19 and TRBJ2-6, with D uncertain. The V end lost 3 bases, the J end lost 1 base, and 1 base lay between the germline ends. Germline assignment: CDR1 LNHDA and CDR2 SQIVND (reference sequence). The CDR3 has 13 amino acids. CDR3: CASSISGANVLTF. The CDR3 DNA reads as TGTGCCAGTAGTATTTCTGGGGCCAACGTCCTGACTTTC.

This sequence joins TRBV29-1 and TRBJ1-2, with 9 bases lining up with TRBD1. Looked up from germline, CDR1 is SQVTM and CDR2 is ANQGSEA. This CDR3 is built from 13 residues. V shed 5 bases, J shed 3 bases, and the junction held 4 bases outside the gene matches. CDR3 nucleotides: TGCAGCGTTACAGGGGGCGCGGACTATGGCTACACCTTC. Translated, it gives CSVTGGADYGYTF.

The J gene is TRBJ2-7, the V gene TRBV27; D is unclear. The CDR3 sequence is 13 residues long. V shed 8 bases and J shed 3 bases, with 14 bases lying between them. Germline V gene sequence: CDR1 MNHEY, CDR2 SMNVEV (reference sequence). The CDR3 here is CASSRAGFYEQYF. The CDR3 DNA is TGTGCCAGCTCTCGGGCAGGATTCTACGAGCAGTACTTC.

This chain uses TRBV7-3 with TRBJ1-1; D gene uncertain. V lost 5 bases to trimming and J lost 1 base, with 11 bases between them. The CDR3 is 14 residues long. Per the germline V gene, CDR1 is SGHTA and CDR2 is FQGTGA. For the CDR3, the DNA is TGTGCCAGCAGCACCACGGGTCAGAACACTGAAGCTTTCTTT. This encodes CASSTTGQNTEAFF.

This clone has just one count. The V and J genes are TRBV5-4 and TRBJ2-2; tentatively, D is TRBD1 (6 bases). This CDR3 spans 15 amino acids. V lost 5 bases, J lost 1 base, and 12 bases lay in between. Germline loops: CDR1 SGHNT, CDR2 YYREEE (reference sequence). The CDR3 coding sequence is TGTGCCAGCAGTTCGACACAGGGGAACACCGGGGAGCTGTTTTTT. Its protein product is CASSSTQGNTGELFF.

The rearrangement joins TRBV6-5 to TRBJ1-2, with a weak D call TRBD1 (5 bases). V was clipped by 6 bases and J by 5 bases, with 13 bases between them. The CDR3 consists of 13 residues. Germline V lookup: CDR1 MNHEY, CDR2 SVGAGI. The CDR3 region is CASSPRDLYGYTF. The CDR3 DNA reads TGTGCCAGCAGCCCCAGGGATCTGTATGGCTACACCTTC.

The rearrangement links TRBV30 to TRBJ2-7, with 10 bases that match TRBD2. There are 13 residues in the CDR3. V shed 5 bases and J 6 bases; nucleotides not matched to a gene: 7. The germline CDR1 and CDR2 sequences are GTSNPN and SVGIG (reference sequence). DNA of the CDR3: TGTGCCTGGCCTAGCGGGAGTAGTAGCGAGCAGTACTTC. As protein: CAWPSGSSSEQYF. The full variable domain, rest sourced from reference TRBV30 and TRBJ2-7, is SQTIHQWPATLVQPVGSPLSLECTVEGTSNPNLYWYRQAAGRGLQLLFYSVGIGQISSEVPQNLSASRPQDRQFILSSKKLLLSDSGFYLCAWPSGSSSEQYFGPGTRLTVT.

The chain combines TRBV6-5 with TRBJ2-7; TRBD1 aligns across 7 bases. Germline lookup yields CDR1 MNHEY and CDR2 SVGAGI. CDR3 size: 14 residues. V shed 6 bases, J shed 3 bases, and the junction held 8 bases outside the gene matches. In nucleotides, the CDR3 is TGTGCCAGCAGCCCCTACGACAGGGTCTACGAGCAGTACTTC. This encodes CASSPYDRVYEQYF.

The V call is TRBV6-6, the J call TRBJ2-6; D gene uncertain. Trimming took off 0 bases at V and 0 bases at J, with 3 bases between the two ends. CDR3 length equals 15 residues. The germline gives CDR1 MNHNY, CDR2 SVGAGI (reference sequence). CDR3 in DNA: TGTGCCAGCAGTTACTCCCACTCTGGGGCCAACGTCCTGACTTTC. Amino acid sequence: CASSYSHSGANVLTF.

The rearrangement joins TRBV7-8 to TRBJ2-7; 8 nucleotides agree with TRBD2. The CDR3 consists of 15 residues. The V gene end was trimmed by 1 base and the J gene end by 4 bases; junction bases not matched to a gene: 6. The germline CDR1 and CDR2 sequences are SGHVS and FQNEAQ. DNA of the CDR3: TGTGCCAGCAGCTTAGGGACCGGGAGGGAGTACGAGCAGTACTTC. It yields the protein CASSLGTGREYEQYF. The full variable domain, with the rest looked up from reference TRBV7-8 and TRBJ2-7, is GAGVSQSPRYKVAKRGQDVALRCDPISGHVSLFWYQQALGQGPEFLTYFQNEAQLDKSGLPSDRFFAERPEGSVSTLKIQRTQQEDSAVYLCASSLGTGREYEQYFGPGTRLTVT.

The J gene is TRBJ1-5, the V gene TRBV4-2, with TRBD1 matching over 8 bases. This CDR3 region has 17 residues. Trimming took 2 bases from V and 0 from J; bases not matched to a gene: 6. CDR1 and CDR2 from the germline V gene are LGHNA and YNFKEQ. CDR3 loop: CASSQTTQGASNQPQHF. The CDR3 DNA sequence: TGTGCCAGCAGCCAAACAACTCAGGGGGCTAGCAATCAGCCCCAGCATTTT.

There are a few counts of this clone. The V gene is TRBV20-1, the J gene TRBJ1-1, with D maybe TRBD1 (6 bases). Trimming removed 5 bases from V and 4 bases from J, with 8 bases in between. The CDR3 runs 11 residues. The V gene's germline CDR1 is DFQATT and CDR2 SNEGSKA (reference sequence). CDR3 amino acids: CSAGRGTEAFF. The CDR3 DNA is TGCAGTGCTGGCAGGGGCACTGAAGCTTTCTTT.

This sequence joins TRBV10-1 and TRBJ2-2, with a weak D call TRBD1 (5 bases). This CDR3 has 14 amino acids. Germline V lookup: CDR1 WNHNN, CDR2 SYGVQD (reference sequence). V was pared by 6 bases and J by 1 base, with 9 bases between. The CDR3 sequence is CASSPGQNTGELFF. In DNA form, the CDR3 reads TGCGCCAGCAGCCCCGGACAGAACACCGGGGAGCTGTTTTTT.

V usage is TRBV7-9 and J usage is TRBJ1-1; TRBD1 might be the D (6 bases). The CDR3 runs to 15 residues. Trimming removed 3 bases from V and 4 bases from J, with 15 bases in between. Germline V gene data show CDR1 as SEHNR and CDR2 as FQNEAQ (reference sequence). The CDR3 DNA sequence: TGTGCCAGCAGCTTTGCGGGGGCGCGGGTCACTGAAGCTTTCTTT. Protein: CASSFAGARVTEAFF.

This clone has just one count. V is TRBV7-9 and J is TRBJ2-7; 9 bases fit TRBD2. V trimming: 0 bases; J trimming: 2 bases; junction bases outside the gene matches: 5. The CDR3 consists of 16 residues. Germline V gene data show CDR1 as SEHNR and CDR2 as FQNEAQ (reference sequence). The CDR3: CASSLAGLAEAYEQYF. The CDR3 coding sequence is TGTGCCAGCAGCTTAGCGGGACTAGCTGAGGCCTACGAGCAGTACTTC.

The V and J genes are TRBV18 and TRBJ2-2; D remains ambiguous. The CDR3 loop spans 13 amino acids. Trimming removed 3 bases from V and 0 bases from J, with 2 bases in between. Germline CDR1 KGHSH, CDR2 LQKENI. As DNA, the CDR3 is TGTGCCAGCTCACCGGCGAACACCGGGGAGCTGTTTTTT. It is translated as CASSPANTGELFF. Looking up the rest from reference TRBV18 and TRBJ2-2 gives the full variable domain: NAGVMQNPRHLVRRRGQEARLRCSPMKGHSHVYWYRQLPEEGLKFMVYLQKENIIDESGMPKERFSAEFPKEGPSILRIQQVVRGDSAAYFCASSPANTGELFFGEGSRLTVL.

The chain combines TRBV6-5 with TRBJ1-1; D is unresolved. V lost 4 bases and J lost 1, with 4 bases in between. Germline V CDR1 and CDR2: MNHEY, SVGAGI. There are 12 residues in the CDR3. The CDR3 reads CASSSRNTEAFF. Written as DNA, the CDR3 is TGTGCCAGCAGTTCCAGGAACACTGAAGCTTTCTTT.

The chain joins TRBV7-6 to TRBJ2-3; 8 bases fit TRBD1. V dropped 1 base and J dropped 1; count of bases not matched to a gene: 4. Per the germline V gene, CDR1 is SGHVS and CDR2 is FNYEAQ. The CDR3 is 16 amino acids. Written as DNA, the CDR3 is TGTGCCAGCAGCTTAGTTCCGGGACAGGGCACAGATACGCAGTATTTT. Translating it yields CASSLVPGQGTDTQYF.

This clone showed up just a few times. This chain links TRBV28 with TRBJ2-3, with a possible D match to TRBD2 (5 bases). With 6 bases removed from V and 12 bases from J, the gap between germline ends came to 16 bases. Germline CDR1 reads MDHEN; CDR2 reads SYDVKM. The CDR3 consists of 12 residues. CDR3 sequence reads: CASRLPWGVQYF. The CDR3 DNA follows: TGTGCCAGCAGATTACCCTGGGGAGTTCAGTATTTT. Variable domain in full (rest from reference TRBV28 and TRBJ2-3): DVKVTQSSRYLVKRTGEKVFLECVQDMDHENMFWYRQDPGLGLRLIYFSYDVKMKEKGDIPEGYSVSREKKERFSLILESASTNQTSMYLCASRLPWGVQYFGPGTRLTVL.

This clone appeared a single time. The CDR3 nucleotides read TGTGCCAGCAGCTTACGACTAGCGGGACCCAATGAGCAGTTCTTC. Residues: CASSLRLAGPNEQFF. The rearrangement links TRBV11-3 to TRBJ2-1; 11 nucleotides line up with TRBD2. The CDR3 runs 15 residues. The ends lost 2 bases at V and 6 bases at J; junction bases unmatched: 3. The germline V gene encodes CDR1 SGHNT and CDR2 YENEEA.

J is TRBJ2-3 and V is TRBV21-1; the D call of TRBD1 is as the table states it, not checked on the DNA. TRBV21-1 is a pseudogene segment. The CDR3 totals 13 residues. DNA for the CDR3: TGTGCCAGCAGCTCTCCTTGGTGGGGCACGCAGTATTTT. Translated, it gives CASSSPWWGTQYF.

This chain joins TRBV4-2 and TRBJ2-2, with TRBD2 as a possible D gene (6 bases). The germline V gene has CDR1 LGHNA and CDR2 YNFKEQ. CDR3 length: 15 residues. V was pared by 4 bases and J by 1 base, with 10 bases between. The CDR3 bases are TGTGCCAGCAGCCCGGGTAGCGGGAACACCGGGGAGCTGTTTTTT. Translating gives CASSPGSGNTGELFF.

The J gene is TRBJ1-3, the V gene TRBV6-5; D is unresolved. Germline CDR1 MNHEY, CDR2 SVGAGI. This CDR3 region has 14 residues. V shed 6 bases and J shed 7 bases, with 16 bases lying between them. The CDR3 DNA reads TGTGCCAGCAGACCTAAGGGTCGGTCGAACACCATATATTTT. Translating it yields CASRPKGRSNTIYF.

The rearrangement joins TRBV7-9 to TRBJ2-5; no clear D gene. Germline V gene lookup returns CDR1 SEHNR and CDR2 FQNEAQ (reference sequence). The CDR3 length is 14 residues. Trimming shortened V by 5 bases and J by 4 bases, and 14 bases separated the two germline ends. The CDR3 sequence is CASSPPGLGETQYF. The CDR3 bases are TGTGCCAGCAGCCCCCCGGGCCTAGGAGAGACCCAGTACTTC.

The J gene is TRBJ2-5, the V gene TRBV5-1, with unresolved D. Germline assignment: CDR1 SGHRS and CDR2 YFSETQ. The CDR3 is 13 amino acids. V gave up 4 bases and J gave up 2 bases, with 9 bases separating them. The CDR3 DNA is TGCGCCAGCAGCGCACAAGTTCAAGAGACCCAGTACTTC. Its translation: CASSAQVQETQYF.

The rearrangement joins TRBV19 to TRBJ2-5; TRBD1 or TRBD2 may be the D gene (5 bases each). This CDR3 has 12 residues. CDR1 and CDR2 from the germline V gene are LNHDA and SQIVND (reference sequence). V lost 1 base, J lost 5 bases, and 5 bases lay in between. CDR3 region: CASSIGGETQYF. The CDR3, as DNA: TGTGCCAGTAGTATAGGGGGGGAGACCCAGTACTTC.

In DNA, the CDR3 is TGTGCCAGCAGTTTTTCATTGGGGACAGGGCCCACTGAAGCTTTCTTT. This gives the protein CASSFSLGTGPTEAFF. This chain uses TRBV28 with TRBJ1-1; 9 nucleotides match TRBD1. In germline, CDR1 is MDHEN, CDR2 SYDVKM. The CDR3 length is 16 residues. V shed 3 bases, J shed 4 bases, and the junction held 9 bases outside the gene matches.